This record covers a single T cell receptor beta chain. In this sample, this clone turned up a few times. Its antigen is not yet known. No much larger clonotype is one base removed from it; base qualities were not supplied. This entry belongs to a study of blood T cell repertoires in COVID-19 (TCRdb year 2020). In terms of the full investigation: Samples covering the acute and convalescent phases of COVID-19 were provided by collaborators in the United States, Italy and Spain. The prospective study material was composed of cDNA or gDNA derived from T cells, B-cell-depleted T cells, or PBMCs. The dataset comprised deeply sampled blood TCRbeta repertoires from subjects exposed to, actively infected with, or recovered from COVID-19. The repertoires were released in a freely available public database intended as a resource for research on the immune response to SARS-CoV-2. The samples were drawn from two sources: the first 160 participants of the ongoing ImmuneRACE study, and about 1,300 subjects contributed by 6 global collaborators. Sample metadata almost always included a de-identified subject ID, COVID-19 status, age in years and sex. HLA class I and class II types, where available, came from metadata supplied by the sample provider rather than from assay-based typing.

Each collaborating institution followed its own protocols to collect whole blood in K2EDTA tubes. Collaborator samples were shipped for TCRbeta analysis as frozen whole blood, isolated PBMCs, or DNA extracted from either sample type. Broad study findings and their caveats: The amount of clinical and demographic metadata varied by source and participant and was provided uncurated.

TCRbeta CDR3 regions were amplified from genomic DNA by means of the immunoSEQ Assay, a bias-controlled multiplex PCR. As for how the authors treated the data: Within the assay, amplification of reference gene primers was used to estimate how many nucleated cells each sample contained. Sequence reads were collapsed and filtered to measure the absolute abundance of every unique TCRbeta CDR3 rearrangement. For each sample, productive Simpson clonality was calculated as the square root of Simpson's diversity index across productive rearrangements. TCRdb obtained this table from immuneACCESS and retained in-frame rearrangements with V and J assigned. These tables miss some clones; where compared with another copy, unresolved V genes account for less than half of the shortfall, and the remainder is unexplained. Clone size and V and J calls were adopted from that table, with D and trimming inferred from the DNA. Within this sample are 110,000 to 150,000 clones, with 75% to 90% of them counted one time only. Jointly, the top ten make up more than 40% of the sample.

This clonotype originated in a human donor in a cohort sampled during active COVID-19. Sequences were obtained from peripheral blood.

CDR3 sequence: CASSIGQKRTNTIYF. The nucleotides read TGTGCCAGTAGTATAGGACAGAAAAGAACGAACACCATATATTTT. The chain joins TRBV19 to TRBJ1-3; the D gene is possibly TRBD1, with 5 bases matching. As encoded in the germline V gene (reference sequence), CDR1 is LNHDA while CDR2 is SQIVND. From the cysteine up to the phenylalanine, the CDR3 has a length of 15 residues. Of all the DNA, just the CDR3 is kept, 45 bases in frame from base 1. The junction shows trimming of 1 base on V and 7 bases on J, plus 14 bases between the germline ends.